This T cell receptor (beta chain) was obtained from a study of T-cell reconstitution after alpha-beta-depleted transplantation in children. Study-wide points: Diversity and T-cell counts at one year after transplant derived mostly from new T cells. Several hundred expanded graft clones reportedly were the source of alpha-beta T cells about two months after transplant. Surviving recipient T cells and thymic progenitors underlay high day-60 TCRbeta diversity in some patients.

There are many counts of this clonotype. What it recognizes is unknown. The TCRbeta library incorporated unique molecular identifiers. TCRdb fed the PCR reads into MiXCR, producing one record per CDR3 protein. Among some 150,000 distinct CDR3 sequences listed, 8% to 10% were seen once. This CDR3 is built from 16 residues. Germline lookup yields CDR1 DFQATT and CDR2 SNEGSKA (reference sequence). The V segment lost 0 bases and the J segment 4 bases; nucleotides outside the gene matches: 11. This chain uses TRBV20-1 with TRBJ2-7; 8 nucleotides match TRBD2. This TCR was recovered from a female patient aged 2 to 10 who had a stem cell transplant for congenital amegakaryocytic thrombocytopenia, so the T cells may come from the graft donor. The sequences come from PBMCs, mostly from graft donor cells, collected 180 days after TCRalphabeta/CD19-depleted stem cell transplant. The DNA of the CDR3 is TGCAGTGCTAGAGATACAGGCGGGAGGCTGGATTACGAGCAGTACTTC. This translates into CSARDTGGRLDYEQYF.